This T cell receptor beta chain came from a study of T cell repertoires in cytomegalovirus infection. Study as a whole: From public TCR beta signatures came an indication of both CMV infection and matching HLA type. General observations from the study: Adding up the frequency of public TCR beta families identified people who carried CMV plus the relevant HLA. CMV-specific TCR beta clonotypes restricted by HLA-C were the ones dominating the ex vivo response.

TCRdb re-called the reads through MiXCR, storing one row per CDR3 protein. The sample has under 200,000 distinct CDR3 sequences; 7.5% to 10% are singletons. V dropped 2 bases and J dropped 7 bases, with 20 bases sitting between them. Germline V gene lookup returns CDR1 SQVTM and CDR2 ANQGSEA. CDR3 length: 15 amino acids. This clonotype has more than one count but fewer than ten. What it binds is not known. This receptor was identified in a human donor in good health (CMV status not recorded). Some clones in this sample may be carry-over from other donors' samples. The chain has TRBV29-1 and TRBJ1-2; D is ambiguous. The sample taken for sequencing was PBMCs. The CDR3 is CSVEPSLEGPLGYTF. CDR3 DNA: TGCAGCGTTGAACCTTCCCTTGAGGGCCCCCTTGGCTACACCTTC.